These T cell receptor beta chains were read from a single sample in a study of blood T cell repertoires in COVID-19. TCRdb keeps only in-frame clones here, not all; method: immunoSEQ multiplex PCR. The sample lists roughly 140,000 clones; 84% were seen once. Sequenced: peripheral blood. Receptors originate from a woman aged 50 to 65 in a cohort sampled during active or convalescent COVID-19. Each CDR3 is given with its conserved first and last residue. The order of the fields is D gene, J gene, clone size, V gene, CDR3 protein, CDR3 DNA. A D gene is named only where the DNA matches it firmly. Clone size, where shown, is once, few, many, or a class for clones that have expanded.

TRBD1	TRBJ2-5	.	TRBV5-6	CASSHRDSPQETQYF	TGTGCCAGCAGCCACCGGGACAGCCCCCAAGAGACCCAGTACTTC
TRBD1	TRBJ2-2	.	TRBV5-1	CASRTGAAGELFF	TGCGCCAGCAGGACAGGGGCGGCCGGGGAGCTGTTTTTT
.	TRBJ1-3	.	TRBV11-2	CASSLWSIGQGSGNTIYF	TGTGCCAGCAGCTTATGGTCGATTGGGCAGGGCTCTGGAAACACCATATATTTT
.	TRBJ1-6	once	TRBV7-9	CASSLIDSPLHF	TGTGCCAGCAGCTTAATCGATTCACCCCTCCACTTT
TRBD1	TRBJ2-3	.	TRBV7-3	CASSQRTGQTDTQYF	TGTGCCAGCAGCCAAAGGACAGGGCAGACAGATACGCAGTATTTT
.	TRBJ1-5	.	TRBV4-3	CASSQSGDQPQHF	TGCGCCAGCAGCCAATCGGGGGATCAGCCCCAGCATTTT
TRBD2	TRBJ2-7	.	TRBV7-2	CASSSLAGGRLYEQYF	TGTGCCAGCAGCTCGCTAGCGGGGGGCAGACTCTACGAGCAGTACTTC
.	TRBJ1-5	.	TRBV19	CASSISALDWEPQHF	TGTGCCAGTAGTATATCCGCCCTAGACTGGGAGCCCCAGCATTTT
.	TRBJ2-7	.	TRBV7-2	CASSLGRSTYEQYF	TGTGCCAGCAGCTTAGGGCGGTCTACCTACGAGCAGTACTTC
.	TRBJ1-1	.	TRBV9	CASSRLTGLNTEAFF	TGTGCCAGCAGCAGACTTACAGGGTTGAACACTGAAGCTTTCTTT
.	TRBJ2-6	.	TRBV2	CASSRTLSGANVLTF	TGTGCCAGCAGTCGGACTCTTTCTGGGGCCAACGTCCTGACTTTC
.	TRBJ1-1	.	TRBV28	CASSAGNTEAFF	TGTGCCAGCAGTGCCGGGAACACTGAAGCTTTCTTT
.	TRBJ1-2	once	TRBV29-1	CSAGGVGLLGYTF	TGCAGCGCTGGGGGGGTCGGACTCCTTGGCTACACCTTC
.	TRBJ2-1	few	TRBV3-1/TRBV3-2	CASSLGDYNEQFF	TGTGCCAGCAGTCTGGGCGACTACAATGAGCAGTTCTTC
.	TRBJ2-7	.	TRBV5-1	CASSRGDSHEQYF	TGCGCCAGCAGCCGCGGGGACAGCCACGAGCAGTACTTC
TRBD2	TRBJ2-3	.	TRBV19	CASSIGGGRYTDTQYF	TGTGCCAGTAGTATAGGCGGGGGGCGATACACAGATACGCAGTATTTT
.	TRBJ2-1	.	TRBV24-1	CATSRYPDSYNEQFF	TGTGCCACCAGTCGCTACCCCGACAGCTACAATGAGCAGTTCTTC
TRBD1	TRBJ2-2	.	TRBV10-1	CASSNGTGENTGELFF	TGCGCCAGCAGTAACGGGACAGGAGAGAACACCGGGGAGCTGTTTTTT
.	TRBJ2-1	.	TRBV3-1/TRBV3-2	CASSQEVANEQFF	TGTGCCAGCAGCCAAGAAGTGGCAAATGAACAGTTCTTC
TRBD1	TRBJ1-2	few	TRBV6-1	CASSEAPGQGYGYTF	TGTGCCAGCAGTGAAGCCCCGGGACAGGGCTATGGCTACACCTTC
.	TRBJ1-2	.	TRBV29-1	CSVDKNYGYTF	TGCAGCGTCGACAAAAACTATGGCTACACCTTC
TRBD1	TRBJ1-2	.	TRBV5-8	CASSPWQGVYGYTF	TGTGCCAGCAGCCCATGGCAGGGGGTCTATGGCTACACCTTC